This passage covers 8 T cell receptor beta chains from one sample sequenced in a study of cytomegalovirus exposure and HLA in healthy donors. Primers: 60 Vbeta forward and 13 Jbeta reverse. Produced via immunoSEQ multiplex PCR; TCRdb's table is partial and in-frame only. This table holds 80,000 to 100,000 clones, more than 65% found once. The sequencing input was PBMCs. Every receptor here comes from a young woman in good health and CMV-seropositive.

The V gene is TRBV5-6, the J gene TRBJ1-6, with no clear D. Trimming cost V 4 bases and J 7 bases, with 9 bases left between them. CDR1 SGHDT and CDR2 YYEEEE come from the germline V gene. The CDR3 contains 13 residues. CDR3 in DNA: TGTGCCAGCAGCGTGACACGGAATTCACCCCTCCACTTT. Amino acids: CASSVTRNSPLHF. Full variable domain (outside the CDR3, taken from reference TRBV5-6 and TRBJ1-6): DAGVTQSPTHLIKTRGQQVTLRCSPKSGHDTVSWYQQALGQGPQFIFQYYEEEERQRGNFPDRFSGHQFPNYSSELNVNALLLGDSALYLCASSVTRNSPLHFGNGTRLTVT.

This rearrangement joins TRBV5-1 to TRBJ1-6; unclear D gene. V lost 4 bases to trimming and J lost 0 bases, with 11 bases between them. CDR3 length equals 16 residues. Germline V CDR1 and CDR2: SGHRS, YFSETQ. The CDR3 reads CASSPDFSSYNSPLHF. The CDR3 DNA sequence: TGCGCCAGCAGCCCCGACTTTAGCTCCTATAATTCACCCCTCCACTTT. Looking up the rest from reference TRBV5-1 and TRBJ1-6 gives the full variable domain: KAGVTQTPRYLIKTRGQQVTLSCSPISGHRSVSWYQQTPGQGLQFLFEYFSETQRNKGNFPGRFSGRQFSNSRSEMNVSTLELGDSALYLCASSPDFSSYNSPLHFGNGTRLTVT.

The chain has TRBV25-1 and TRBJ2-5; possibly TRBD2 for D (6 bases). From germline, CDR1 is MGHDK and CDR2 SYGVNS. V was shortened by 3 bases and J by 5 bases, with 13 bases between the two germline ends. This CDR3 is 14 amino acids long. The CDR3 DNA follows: TGTGCCAGCAGTGAGACGAGAGGGAGGGAGACCCAGTACTTC. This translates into CASSETRGRETQYF.

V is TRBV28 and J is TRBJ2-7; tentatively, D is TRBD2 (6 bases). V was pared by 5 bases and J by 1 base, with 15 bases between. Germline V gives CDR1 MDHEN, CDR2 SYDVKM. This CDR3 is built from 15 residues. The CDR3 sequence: CASSDRDSVSYEQYF. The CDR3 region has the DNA TGTGCCAGCAGTGATAGGGACTCTGTGTCCTACGAGCAGTACTTC.

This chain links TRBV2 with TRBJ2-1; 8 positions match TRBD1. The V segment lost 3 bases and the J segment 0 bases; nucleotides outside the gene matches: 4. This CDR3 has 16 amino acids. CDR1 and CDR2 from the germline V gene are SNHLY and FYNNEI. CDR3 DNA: TGTGCCAGCAGTGAGGCAGGGGGCCCCTCCTACAATGAGCAGTTCTTC. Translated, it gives CASSEAGGPSYNEQFF.

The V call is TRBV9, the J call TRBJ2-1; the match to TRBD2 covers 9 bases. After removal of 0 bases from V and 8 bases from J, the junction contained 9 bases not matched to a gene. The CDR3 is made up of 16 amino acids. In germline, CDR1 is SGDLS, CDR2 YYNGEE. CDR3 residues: CASSVVGAGGLDEQFF. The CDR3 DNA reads TGTGCCAGCAGCGTAGTGGGTGCGGGGGGGTTAGATGAGCAGTTCTTC.

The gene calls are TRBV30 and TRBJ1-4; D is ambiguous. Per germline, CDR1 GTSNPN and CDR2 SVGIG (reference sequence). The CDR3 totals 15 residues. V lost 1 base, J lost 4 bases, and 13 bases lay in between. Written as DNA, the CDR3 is TGTGCCTGGAGTGCCCACGGGGTAATTAATGAAAAACTGTTTTTT. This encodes CAWSAHGVINEKLFF.

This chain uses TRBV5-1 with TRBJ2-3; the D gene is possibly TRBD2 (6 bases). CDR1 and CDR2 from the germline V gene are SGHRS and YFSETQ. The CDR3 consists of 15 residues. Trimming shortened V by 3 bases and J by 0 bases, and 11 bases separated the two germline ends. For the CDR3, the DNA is TGCGCCAGCAGCTCCCGCGGGGCTAGCACAGATACGCAGTATTTT. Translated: CASSSRGASTDTQYF.